This T cell receptor beta chain came from a study of shared clonotypes between healthy human individuals. Overall study: Used for every donor were three CD4 naive, three CD4 memory, two CD8 naive and one CD8 memory plate.

Over several immunoSEQ plates, each subset's genomic DNA was distributed in even portions. Method: immunoSEQ multiplex PCR; TCRdb's copy keeps in-frame clones and lacks some. The repertoire includes just over 2,000,000 clones, 90% to 95% of them detected once, and 0.13% sits in the top ten. This CDR3 has 16 amino acids. V lost 6 bases to trimming and J lost 4 bases; unmatched junction nucleotides: 14. CDR1 KGHSH and CDR2 LQKENI come from the germline V gene. The sample was naive CD4+ T cells sorted from blood. Subset defined: CD45RA+ positively selected. The chain uses TRBV18 and TRBJ1-1, with 7 bases fitting TRBD1. The origin of this receptor is a man aged 18-30 years in good health. CDR3 loop: CASSQREGALVTEAFF. In DNA form, the CDR3 reads TGTGCCAGCTCTCAAAGGGAGGGGGCTCTGGTCACTGAAGCTTTCTTT.